This TCR beta chain was observed in a study of blood T cell repertoires in COVID-19. Overall study context: The samples span acute and convalescent COVID-19 from the United States, Italy and Spain.

Original analysis: Estimation of nucleated cell counts relied on the amplification of reference gene primers. The assay was immunoSEQ multiplex PCR, and TCRdb's table has in-frame clones only and misses some. For V, J and clone size, that table is used; D and trimming come from the DNA. The sample consists of a few hundred thousand clones, roughly 87% of them appearing once. The CDR3 consists of 13 residues. Looked up from germline, CDR1 is SQVTM and CDR2 is ANQGSEA. V lost 7 bases and J lost 6; bases outside the gene matches: 11. Across under 25 US areas, participants ranged in age from about 18 to 100 years. Self-reported history from a screening survey and questionnaire set each donor's cohort.

The source material was PBMCs or T cells enriched from blood (not recorded which). The TCR sequence derives from a woman younger than 45 who had recovered from COVID-19. This chain connects TRBV29-1 to TRBJ1-2, with 7 positions matching TRBD1. CDR3 sequence reads: CSAGGGQGDGYTF. In nucleotides, the CDR3 is TGCAGCGCCGGTGGGGGTCAGGGGGATGGCTACACCTTC. Drawing the rest from reference TRBV29-1 and TRBJ1-2, the complete variable domain is SAVISQKPSRDICQRGTSLTIQCQVDSQVTMMFWYRQQPGQSLTLIATANQGSEATYESGFVIDKFPISRPNLTFSTLTVSNMSPEDSSIYLCSAGGGQGDGYTFGSGTRLTVV.